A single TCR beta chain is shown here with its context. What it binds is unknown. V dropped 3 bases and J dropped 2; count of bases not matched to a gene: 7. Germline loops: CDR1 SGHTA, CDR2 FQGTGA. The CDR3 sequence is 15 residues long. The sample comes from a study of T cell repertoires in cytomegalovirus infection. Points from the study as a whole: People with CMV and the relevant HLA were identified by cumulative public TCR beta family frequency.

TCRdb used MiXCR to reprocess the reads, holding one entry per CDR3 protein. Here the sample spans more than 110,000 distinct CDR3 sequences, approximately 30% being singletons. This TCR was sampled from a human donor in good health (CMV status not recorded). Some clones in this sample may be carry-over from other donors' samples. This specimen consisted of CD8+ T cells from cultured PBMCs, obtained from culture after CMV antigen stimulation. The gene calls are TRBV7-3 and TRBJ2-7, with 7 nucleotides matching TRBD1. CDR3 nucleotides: TGTGCCAGCAGCTTGGGTGGGACAGACCCCTACGAGCAGTACTTC. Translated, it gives CASSLGGTDPYEQYF.